Shown below are 10 T cell receptor beta chains from a single sample sequenced in a study of T cells after yellow fever vaccination (dated by TCRdb to between 2018 and 2021). Library creation used 5' RACE. The instrument given in TCRdb is Illumina HiSeq 2500. TCRdb cleaned the public reads at Q25 with fastp, built clones with MiXCR and kept in-frame beta chains. Every distinct CDR3 protein forms one entry, paired with its most common genes and DNA. The sample table records hundreds of thousands of distinct CDR3 sequences; approximately 13% of these occur just once. The ten largest clonotypes hold about 16% of the sample. Per the publication, the treatment or condition label means: live attenuated yellow fever vaccine strain. This specimen consisted of PBMCs, obtained on the day of the yellow fever booster vaccination. These receptor sequences come from a man between 25 and 39 years old who received the YFV17D yellow fever vaccine.

This clonotype has ten or more counts. The chain couples TRBV27 to TRBJ1-4; D is undetermined. The CDR3 totals 15 residues. Germline V lookup: CDR1 MNHEY, CDR2 SMNVEV (reference sequence). V was shortened by 0 bases and J by 8 bases, with 13 bases between the two germline ends. The CDR3 sequence: CASSLSPRPREKLFF. For the CDR3, the DNA is TGTGCCAGCAGTTTATCGCCGAGACCTAGGGAAAAACTGTTTTTT.

The table lists this clonotype with many counts. The CDR3 sequence is CASSQAGHIVETQYF. The CDR3 DNA follows: TGCGCCAGCAGCCAAGCGGGACATATCGTGGAGACCCAGTACTTC. The chain uses TRBV4-3 and TRBJ2-5; weak D call: TRBD1 (6 bases). The V and J ends lost 1 base and 5 bases respectively, with 14 bases between them. The germline V gene encodes CDR1 LGHNA and CDR2 YSLEER. The CDR3 runs 15 residues.

This clonotype was counted only a few times. The DNA of the CDR3 is TGCAGTGCTAGTGACAGGGTGAACACCGGGGAGCTGTTTTTT. This gives the protein CSASDRVNTGELFF. V gene TRBV20-1 combines with J gene TRBJ2-2, with TRBD1 matching 7 bases. CDR1 and CDR2 from the germline V gene are DFQATT and SNEGSKA (reference sequence). The CDR3 is 14 amino acids. V dropped 3 bases and J dropped 1; count of bases not matched to a gene: 2.

This clonotype was seen only a few times. The V gene is TRBV7-6, the J gene TRBJ1-3; no clear D gene. This CDR3 comprises 15 residues. V was trimmed by 4 bases and J by 0 bases, leaving 10 bases between them. Germline lookup yields CDR1 SGHVS and CDR2 FNYEAQ. Here the CDR3 reads CASSSRRDSGNTIYF. The CDR3, as DNA: TGTGCCAGCAGCTCCCGCCGGGACTCTGGAAACACCATATATTTT.

The CDR3 is CASSPADRDRRETQYF. The CDR3 DNA reads as TGTGCCAGCAGCCCCGCAGACAGGGACCGTCGGGAGACCCAGTACTTC. The gene calls are TRBV7-8 and TRBJ2-5; 7 positions match TRBD1. Germline CDR1 SGHVS, CDR2 FQNEAQ. The CDR3 has 16 residues. V shed 5 bases and J 5 bases; nucleotides not matched to a gene: 14.

In its sample, this clonotype was seen a few times. The gene calls are TRBV6-5 and TRBJ1-2; 10 positions match TRBD1. This CDR3 is built from 15 residues. Unmatched junction bases numbered 8, after V lost 4 bases and J lost 6 bases. CDR1 MNHEY and CDR2 SVGAGI come from the germline V gene. The CDR3 sequence is CASSFSGQGMNGYTF. The CDR3 bases are TGTGCCAGCAGTTTCTCGGGACAGGGGATGAATGGCTACACCTTC.

This clonotype was counted many times. V and J are TRBV5-1 and TRBJ2-1, with TRBD2 matching over 11 bases. The CDR3 covers 14 residues. V lost 5 bases, J lost 3 bases, and 1 base stayed unmatched. CDR1 SGHRS and CDR2 YFSETQ come from the germline V gene. The CDR3 loop reads CASRTSGVYNEQFF. CDR3 nucleotide sequence: TGCGCCAGCAGGACTAGCGGGGTCTACAATGAGCAGTTCTTC. The full variable domain, completed using reference TRBV5-1 and TRBJ2-1, is KAGVTQTPRYLIKTRGQQVTLSCSPISGHRSVSWYQQTPGQGLQFLFEYFSETQRNKGNFPGRFSGRQFSNSRSEMNVSTLELGDSALYLCASRTSGVYNEQFFGPGTRLTVL.

This clonotype was picked up a small number of times. The chain links TRBV27 to TRBJ1-5; the match to TRBD1 covers 7 bases. Looked up from germline, CDR1 is MNHEY and CDR2 is SMNVEV (reference sequence). Unmatched junction bases numbered 9, after V lost 6 bases and J lost 7 bases. There are 14 residues in the CDR3. The CDR3 here is CASSQGELVQPQHF. CDR3 bases: TGTGCCAGCAGCCAGGGGGAACTGGTGCAGCCCCAGCATTTT.

This clonotype was counted between two and nine times. The chain recombines TRBV14 with TRBJ2-5, with D perhaps matching TRBD2 (5 bases). V shed 2 bases and J shed 7 bases, with 17 bases lying between them. The V gene's germline CDR1 is SGHDN and CDR2 FVKESK. This CDR3 is 15 amino acids long. The CDR3 nucleotides read TGTGCCAGCAGCCAATCTAGAGGGCTTATATGGACCCAGTACTTC. This gives the protein CASSQSRGLIWTQYF. The full variable domain, completed using reference TRBV14 and TRBJ2-5, is EAGVTQFPSHSVIEKGQTVTLRCDPISGHDNLYWYRRVMGKEIKFLLHFVKESKQDESGMPNNRFLAERTGGTYSTLKVQPAELEDSGVYFCASSQSRGLIWTQYFGPGTRLLVL.

This clonotype was found a few times. The V gene is TRBV11-2, the J gene TRBJ2-1; 9 nucleotides line up with TRBD2. The CDR3 is made up of 16 amino acids. Unmatched junction bases numbered 8, after V lost 5 bases and J lost 3 bases. The germline gives CDR1 SGHAT, CDR2 FQNNGV. As DNA, the CDR3 is TGTGCCAGCAGCGCGAAGACTAGCGGAATCTACAATGAGCAGTTCTTC. Translation: CASSAKTSGIYNEQFF.